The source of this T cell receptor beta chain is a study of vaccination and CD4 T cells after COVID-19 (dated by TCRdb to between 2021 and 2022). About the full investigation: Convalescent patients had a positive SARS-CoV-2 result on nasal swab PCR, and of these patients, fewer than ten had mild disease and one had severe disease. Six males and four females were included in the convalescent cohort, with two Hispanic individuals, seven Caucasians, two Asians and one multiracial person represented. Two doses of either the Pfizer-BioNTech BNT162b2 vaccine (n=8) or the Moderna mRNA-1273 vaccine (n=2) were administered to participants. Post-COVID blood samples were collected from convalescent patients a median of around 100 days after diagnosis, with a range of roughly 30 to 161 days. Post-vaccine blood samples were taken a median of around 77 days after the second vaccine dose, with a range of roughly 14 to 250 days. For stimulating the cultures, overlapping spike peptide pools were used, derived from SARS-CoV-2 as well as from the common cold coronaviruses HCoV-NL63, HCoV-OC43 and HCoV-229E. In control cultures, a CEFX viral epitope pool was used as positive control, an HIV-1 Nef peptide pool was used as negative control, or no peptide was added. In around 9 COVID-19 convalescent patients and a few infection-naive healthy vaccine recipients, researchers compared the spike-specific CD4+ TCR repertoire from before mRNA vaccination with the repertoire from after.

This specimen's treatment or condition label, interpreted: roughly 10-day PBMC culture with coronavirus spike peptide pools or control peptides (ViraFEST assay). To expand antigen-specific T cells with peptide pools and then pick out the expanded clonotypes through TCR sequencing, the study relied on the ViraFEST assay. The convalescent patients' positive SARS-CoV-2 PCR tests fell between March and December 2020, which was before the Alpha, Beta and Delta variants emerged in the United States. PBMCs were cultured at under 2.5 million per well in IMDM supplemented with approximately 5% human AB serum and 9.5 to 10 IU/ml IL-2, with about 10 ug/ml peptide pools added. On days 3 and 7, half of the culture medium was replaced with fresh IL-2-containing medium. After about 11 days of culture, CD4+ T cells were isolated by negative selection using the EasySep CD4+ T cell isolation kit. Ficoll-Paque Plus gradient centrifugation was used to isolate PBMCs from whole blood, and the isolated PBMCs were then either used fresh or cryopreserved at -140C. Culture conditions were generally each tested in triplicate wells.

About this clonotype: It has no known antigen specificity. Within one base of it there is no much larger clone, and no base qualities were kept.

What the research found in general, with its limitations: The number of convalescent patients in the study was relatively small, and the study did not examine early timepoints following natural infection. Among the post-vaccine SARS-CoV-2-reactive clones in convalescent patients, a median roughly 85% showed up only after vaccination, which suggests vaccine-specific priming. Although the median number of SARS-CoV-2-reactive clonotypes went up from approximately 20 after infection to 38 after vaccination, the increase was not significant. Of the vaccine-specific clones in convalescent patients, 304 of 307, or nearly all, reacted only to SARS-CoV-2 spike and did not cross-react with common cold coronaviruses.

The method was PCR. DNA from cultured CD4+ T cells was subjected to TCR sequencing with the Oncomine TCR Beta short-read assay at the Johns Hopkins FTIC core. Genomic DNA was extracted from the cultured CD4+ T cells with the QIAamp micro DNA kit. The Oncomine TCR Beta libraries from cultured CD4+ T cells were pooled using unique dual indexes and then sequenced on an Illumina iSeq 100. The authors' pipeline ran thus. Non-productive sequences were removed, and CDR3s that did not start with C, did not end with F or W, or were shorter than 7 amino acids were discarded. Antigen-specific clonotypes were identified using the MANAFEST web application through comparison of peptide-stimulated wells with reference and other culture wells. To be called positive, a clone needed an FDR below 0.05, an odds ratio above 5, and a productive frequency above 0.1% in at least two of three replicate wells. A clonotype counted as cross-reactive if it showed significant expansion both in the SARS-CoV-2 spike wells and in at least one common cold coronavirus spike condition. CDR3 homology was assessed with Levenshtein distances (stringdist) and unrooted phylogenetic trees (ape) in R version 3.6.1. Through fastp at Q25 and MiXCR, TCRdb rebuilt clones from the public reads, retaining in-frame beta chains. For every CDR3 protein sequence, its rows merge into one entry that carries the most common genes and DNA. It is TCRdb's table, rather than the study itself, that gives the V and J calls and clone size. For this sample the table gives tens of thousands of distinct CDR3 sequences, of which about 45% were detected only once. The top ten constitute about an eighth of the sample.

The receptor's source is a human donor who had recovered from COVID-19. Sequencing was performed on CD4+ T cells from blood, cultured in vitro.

The CDR3 has the sequence CASSLEPPGSTGELFF. The DNA reads TGCGCCAGCAGCTTGGAGCCTCCTGGTTCGACGGGGGAGCTGTTTTTT. The chain is assembled from TRBV5-1 and TRBJ2-2; no D segment can be confidently identified. V loses 0 bases, J loses 8 bases, and the germline ends lie 17 bases apart. The CDR3 starts with the cysteine, ends with the phenylalanine, and has 16 residues. Left in the record is the CDR3 DNA by itself, 48 bases read in frame from the first base. CDR1 is given as SGHRS and CDR2 as YFSETQ, both from the germline V gene. The CDR3 plus the reference TRBV5-1 and TRBJ2-2 genes for the other parts give the full variable domain: KAGVTQTPRYLIKTRGQQVTLSCSPISGHRSVSWYQQTPGQGLQFLFEYFSETQRNKGNFPGRFSGRQFSNSRSEMNVSTLELGDSALYLCASSLEPPGSTGELFFGEGSRLTVL.